This TCR beta chain emerged from a study of cytotoxic CD8 clonotypes in ibrutinib-treated CLL. Study-wide background: Response sampling occurred after a median roughly twelve months of treatment (range 6 to 36). Mean yields were around 260,000 productive templates and under 100,000 productive rearrangements per sample. Whole-study findings and limits: At the start, clonality exceeded age-matched healthy donors and followed circulating CD8+ T-cell counts.

Generated by immunoSEQ multiplex PCR, the TCRdb table keeps only in-frame clones and is missing some. The sample consists of roughly 160,000 clones, roughly 86% of them appearing once. The CDR3 has 15 amino acids. V was trimmed by 0 bases and J by 3 bases, leaving 9 bases between them. The germline V gene has CDR1 KGHSH and CDR2 LQKENI. Concerning this clone: Its antigen is unknown.

The source material was PBMCs, sampled after 12 months of ibrutinib treatment. The V call is TRBV18, the J call TRBJ2-1; possible D gene TRBD2, 5 bases. This clonotype was sampled from a human donor with chronic lymphocytic leukemia. The DNA of the CDR3 is TGTGCCAGCTCACCACCAAACGGAGGCTACAATGAGCAGTTCTTC. Its translation is CASSPPNGGYNEQFF. Based on the CDR3 plus reference TRBV18 and TRBJ2-1, the full variable domain is NAGVMQNPRHLVRRRGQEARLRCSPMKGHSHVYWYRQLPEEGLKFMVYLQKENIIDESGMPKERFSAEFPKEGPSILRIQQVVRGDSAAYFCASSPPNGGYNEQFFGPGTRLTVL.